This is a list of T cell receptor beta chains from one sample in a study of shared clonotypes between healthy human individuals. TCRdb's copy holds only in-frame clones and misses some; the assay was immunoSEQ multiplex PCR. Among over 850,000 clones, approximately 80% were seen once, and the ten largest hold approximately 0.56%. Sample: memory CD4+ T cells from PBMCs. These receptors all come from a man between 18 and 29 years old in good health. Some clones in this sample may be carry-over from other donors' samples. Each CDR3 is given with its conserved first and last residue. A D gene is named only where the DNA matches it firmly. The size of a clone is reported for some rows only, either as once, few or many, or as a class for expanded clones.

v_gene	d_gene	abundance	j_gene	CDR3nt	CDR3aa
TRBV18	-	-	TRBJ2-7	TGTGCCAGCTCACCAGGGCAGCTCTACGAGCAGTACTTC	CASSPGQLYEQYF
TRBV28	TRBD1	few	TRBJ2-4	TGTGCCAGCAGAGGGACAGGGCAAAACATTCAGTACTTC	CASRGTGQNIQYF
TRBV15	-	-	TRBJ2-7	TGTGCCACCAGCAGAGATCTAGCGAGCACGTCCTACGAGCAGTACTTC	CATSRDLASTSYEQYF
TRBV11-3	-	-	TRBJ1-1	TGTGCCAGCAGCCCATCCCCCTTGGGTAAAGCTTTCTTT	CASSPSPLGKAFF
TRBV5-1	-	-	TRBJ1-2	TGCGCCAGCAGCTTGGGGCAGGGCCCTAACTATGGCTACACCTTC	CASSLGQGPNYGYTF
TRBV2	TRBD2	-	TRBJ2-3	TGTGCCAGCAGTGCGGGAGGGTCCAACACAGATACGCAGTATTTT	CASSAGGSNTDTQYF
TRBV6-1	TRBD1	-	TRBJ1-1	TGTGCCAGCTCGGACAGGGGGAACACTGAAGCTTTCTTT	CASSDRGNTEAFF
TRBV2	TRBD1	once	TRBJ2-3	TGTGCCAGCAGTGAAGCTCCCCCGGGACAGGGAATGGATACGCAGTATTTT	CASSEAPPGQGMDTQYF
TRBV11-2	-	-	TRBJ1-2	TGTGCCAGCAGCCCCGATTTTGGTGGCTACACCTTC	CASSPDFGGYTF
TRBV28	-	many	TRBJ1-3	TGTGCCAGCGAGGACACTAGAAACACCATATATTTT	CASEDTRNTIYF
TRBV18	-	-	TRBJ2-1	TGTGCCAGCTCACCCCTCAATGAGCAGTTCTTC	CASSPLNEQFF
TRBV5-4	-	-	TRBJ1-1	TGTGCCAGCAGCTTGTATATCGGGGGACACACTGAAGCTTTCTTT	CASSLYIGGHTEAFF
TRBV7-9	-	-	TRBJ1-1	TGTGCCAGCAGCTTAGTTCCCGGGGAGGGGGACACTGAAGCTTTCTTT	CASSLVPGEGDTEAFF
TRBV5-6	-	-	TRBJ1-2	TGTGCCAGCAGCTTGGTTGGTCAGGGTGGATTTTCGTCTTCTGGCTACACCTTC	CASSLVGQGGFSSSGYTF
TRBV30	TRBD1	-	TRBJ1-1	TGTGCCTGGAGTGGACAGGGCCTTGAAGCTTTCTTT	CAWSGQGLEAFF
TRBV28	-	-	TRBJ1-5	TGTGCCAGCAGCCCGACGGCACCTAGCAATCAGCCCCAGCATTTT	CASSPTAPSNQPQHF
TRBV6-5	TRBD1	-	TRBJ1-1	TGTGCCAGCAGTTACTACAGGGGAGGGGGTAGGACTGAAGCTTTCTTT	CASSYYRGGGRTEAFF
TRBV7-2	-	-	TRBJ2-7	TGTGCCAGCAGCTTAGTGTCTAGGAGAGAGCAGTACTTC	CASSLVSRREQYF
TRBV28	-	-	TRBJ2-3	TGTGCCAGCAGTTTCCCGTTTACCTCTCCGGCGCAGTATTTT	CASSFPFTSPAQYF
TRBV2	TRBD2	few	TRBJ2-5	TGTGCCAGCAGTGTAGGGCTAGCGGCGACCCAGTACTTC	CASSVGLAATQYF
TRBV15	-	-	TRBJ2-1	TGTGCCACCAGGAGGGAGAGCTCCTACAATGAGCAGTTCTTC	CATRRESSYNEQFF
TRBV28	TRBD1	-	TRBJ1-5	TGTGCCAGCAGTTCATACAGGGGGCTGCCCCAGCATTTT	CASSSYRGLPQHF
TRBV27	TRBD1	-	TRBJ1-5	TGTGCCAGCAGTCCGGGACAGGGGGTCCTTCAGCCCCAGCATTTT	CASSPGQGVLQPQHF
TRBV7-6	-	-	TRBJ1-5	TGTGCCAGCAGCTTAGGGACGGATAGCAATCAGCCCCAGCATTTT	CASSLGTDSNQPQHF
TRBV23-1	-	-	TRBJ2-3	TGCGCCAGCAGTCCCCCGGACAGCACAGATACGCAGTATTTT	CASSPPDSTDTQYF
TRBV2	TRBD1	-	TRBJ2-7	TGTGCCAGCCGGGACAGGGGCGCCTACGAGCAGTACTTC	CASRDRGAYEQYF
TRBV7-2	-	-	TRBJ1-3	TGTGCCAGCAGCTTTTACGGACACCTTAGCTCTGGAAACACCATATATTTT	CASSFYGHLSSGNTIYF
TRBV30	-	few	TRBJ1-1	TGTGCCTGGAGGAGACTGAACACTGAAGCTTTCTTT	CAWRRLNTEAFF
TRBV30	TRBD1	-	TRBJ1-1	TGTGCCTGGGGGGGGAAGAGCGGACAGGGGAGGACTGAAGCTTTCTTT	CAWGGKSGQGRTEAFF